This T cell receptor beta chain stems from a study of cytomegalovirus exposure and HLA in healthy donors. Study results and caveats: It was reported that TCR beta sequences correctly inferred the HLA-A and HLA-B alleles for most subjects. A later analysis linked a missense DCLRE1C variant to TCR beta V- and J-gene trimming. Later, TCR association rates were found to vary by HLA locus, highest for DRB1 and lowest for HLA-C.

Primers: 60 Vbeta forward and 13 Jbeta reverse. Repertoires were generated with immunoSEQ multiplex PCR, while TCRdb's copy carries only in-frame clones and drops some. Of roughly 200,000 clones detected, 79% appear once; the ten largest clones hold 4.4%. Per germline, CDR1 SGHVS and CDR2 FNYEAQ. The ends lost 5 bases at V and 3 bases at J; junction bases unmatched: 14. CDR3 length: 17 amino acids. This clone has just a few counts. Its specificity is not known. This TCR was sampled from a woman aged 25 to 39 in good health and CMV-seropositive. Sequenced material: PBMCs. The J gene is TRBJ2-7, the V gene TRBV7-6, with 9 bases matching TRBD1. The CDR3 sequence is CASSLNSGTGLIYEQYF. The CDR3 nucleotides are TGTGCCAGCAGCCTAAACTCCGGGACAGGGCTAATCTACGAGCAGTACTTC.